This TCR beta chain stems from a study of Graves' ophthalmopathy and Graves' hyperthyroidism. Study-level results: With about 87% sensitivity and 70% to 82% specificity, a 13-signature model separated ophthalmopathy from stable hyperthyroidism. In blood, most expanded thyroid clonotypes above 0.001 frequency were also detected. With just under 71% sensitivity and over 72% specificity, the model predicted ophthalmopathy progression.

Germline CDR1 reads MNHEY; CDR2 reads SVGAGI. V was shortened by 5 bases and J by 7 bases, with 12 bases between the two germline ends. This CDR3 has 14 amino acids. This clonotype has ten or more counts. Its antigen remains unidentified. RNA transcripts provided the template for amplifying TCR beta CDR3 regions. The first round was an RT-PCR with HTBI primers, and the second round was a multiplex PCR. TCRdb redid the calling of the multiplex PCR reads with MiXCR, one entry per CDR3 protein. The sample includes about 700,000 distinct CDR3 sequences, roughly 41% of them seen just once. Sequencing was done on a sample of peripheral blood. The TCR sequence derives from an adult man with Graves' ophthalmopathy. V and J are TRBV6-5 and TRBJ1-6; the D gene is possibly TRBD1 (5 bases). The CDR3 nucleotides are TGTGCCAGCAGTGTCTGGGGGAACAATTCACCCCTCCACTTT. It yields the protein CASSVWGNNSPLHF.